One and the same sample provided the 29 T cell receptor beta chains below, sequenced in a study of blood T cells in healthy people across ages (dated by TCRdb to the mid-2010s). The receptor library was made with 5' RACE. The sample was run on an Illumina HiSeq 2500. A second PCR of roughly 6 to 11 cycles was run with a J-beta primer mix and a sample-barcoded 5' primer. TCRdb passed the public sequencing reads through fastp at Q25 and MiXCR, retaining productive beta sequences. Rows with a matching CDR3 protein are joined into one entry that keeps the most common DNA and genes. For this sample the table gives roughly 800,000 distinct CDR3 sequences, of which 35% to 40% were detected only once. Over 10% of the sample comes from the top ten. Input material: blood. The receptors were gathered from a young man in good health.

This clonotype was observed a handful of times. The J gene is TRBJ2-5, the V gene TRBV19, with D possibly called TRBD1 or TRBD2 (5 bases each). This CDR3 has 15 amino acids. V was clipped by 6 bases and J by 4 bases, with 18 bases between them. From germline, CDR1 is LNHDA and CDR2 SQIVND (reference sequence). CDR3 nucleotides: TGTGCCAGTAGACGCTTGGGGGTGCCGGGAGAGACCCAGTACTTC. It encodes CASRRLGVPGETQYF.

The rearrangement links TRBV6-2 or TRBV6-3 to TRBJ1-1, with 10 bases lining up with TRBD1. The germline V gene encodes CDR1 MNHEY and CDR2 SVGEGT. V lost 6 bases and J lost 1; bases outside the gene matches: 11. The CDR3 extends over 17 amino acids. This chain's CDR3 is CASSVPGTGVRNTEAFF. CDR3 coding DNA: TGTGCCAGCAGCGTCCCCGGGACAGGGGTGCGGAACACTGAAGCTTTCTTT.

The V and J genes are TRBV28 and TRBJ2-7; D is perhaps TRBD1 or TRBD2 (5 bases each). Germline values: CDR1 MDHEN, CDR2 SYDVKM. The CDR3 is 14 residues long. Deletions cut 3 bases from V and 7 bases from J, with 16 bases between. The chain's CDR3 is CASSLVQEDGEQYF. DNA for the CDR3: TGTGCCAGCAGTTTGGTACAGGAGGATGGTGAGCAGTACTTC.

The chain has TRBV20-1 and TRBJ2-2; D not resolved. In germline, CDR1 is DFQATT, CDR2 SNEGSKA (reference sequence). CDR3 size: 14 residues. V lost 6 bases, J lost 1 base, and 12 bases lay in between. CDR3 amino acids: CSAKGPLNTGELFF. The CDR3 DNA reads TGCAGTGCCAAAGGACCCCTGAACACCGGGGAGCTGTTTTTT.

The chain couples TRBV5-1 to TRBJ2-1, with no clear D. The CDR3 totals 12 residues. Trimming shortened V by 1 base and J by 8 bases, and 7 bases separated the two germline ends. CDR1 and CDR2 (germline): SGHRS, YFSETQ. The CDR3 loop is CASSLPAYEQFF. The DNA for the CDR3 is TGCGCCAGCAGCTTGCCCGCCTATGAGCAGTTCTTC.

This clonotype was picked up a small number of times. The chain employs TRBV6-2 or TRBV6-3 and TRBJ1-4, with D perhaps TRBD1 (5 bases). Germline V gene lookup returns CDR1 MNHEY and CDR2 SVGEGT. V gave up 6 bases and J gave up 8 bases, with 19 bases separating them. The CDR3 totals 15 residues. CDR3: CASSDPGAVREKLFF. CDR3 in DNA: TGTGCCAGCAGCGACCCCGGGGCAGTTCGGGAAAAACTGTTTTTT.

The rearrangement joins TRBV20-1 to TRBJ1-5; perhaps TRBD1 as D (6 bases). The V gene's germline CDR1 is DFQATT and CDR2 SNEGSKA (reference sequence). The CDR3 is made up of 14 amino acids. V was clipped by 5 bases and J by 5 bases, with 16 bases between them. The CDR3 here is CSAGGQLQDQPQHF. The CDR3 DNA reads TGCAGTGCTGGGGGACAACTCCAGGATCAGCCCCAGCATTTT.

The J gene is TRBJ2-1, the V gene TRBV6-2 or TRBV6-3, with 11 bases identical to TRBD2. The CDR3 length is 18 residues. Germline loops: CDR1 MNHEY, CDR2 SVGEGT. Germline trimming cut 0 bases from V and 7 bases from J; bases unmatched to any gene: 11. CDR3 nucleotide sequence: TGTGCCAGCAGTTACTCGAGACCGCTAGCGGGGGGCGGGAATGAGCAGTTCTTC. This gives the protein CASSYSRPLAGGGNEQFF.

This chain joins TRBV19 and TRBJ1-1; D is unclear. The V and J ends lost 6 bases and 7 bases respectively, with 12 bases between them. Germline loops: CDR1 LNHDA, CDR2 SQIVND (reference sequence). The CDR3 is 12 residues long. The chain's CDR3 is CASSQSRSEAFF. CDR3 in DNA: TGTGCCAGTAGCCAGAGTCGAAGTGAAGCTTTCTTT.

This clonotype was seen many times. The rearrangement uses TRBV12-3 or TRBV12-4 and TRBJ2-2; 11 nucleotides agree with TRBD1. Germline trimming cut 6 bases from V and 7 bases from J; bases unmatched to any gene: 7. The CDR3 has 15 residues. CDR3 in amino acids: CASRRGQGAGGELFF. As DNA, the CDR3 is TGTGCCAGCAGACGCGGACAGGGGGCAGGCGGGGAGCTGTTTTTT.

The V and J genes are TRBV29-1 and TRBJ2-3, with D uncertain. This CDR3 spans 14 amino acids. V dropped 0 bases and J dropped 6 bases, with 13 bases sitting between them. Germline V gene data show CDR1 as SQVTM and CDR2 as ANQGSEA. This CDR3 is CSVEDPQSQDTQYF. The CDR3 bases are TGCAGCGTTGAAGATCCCCAATCACAGGATACGCAGTATTTT.

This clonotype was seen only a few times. The CDR3 sequence: CASSSYRGKSNQPQHF. The CDR3, as DNA: TGTGCCAGCAGTTCCTACAGGGGGAAGAGCAATCAGCCCCAGCATTTT. The chain is built from TRBV12-3 or TRBV12-4 and TRBJ1-5, with TRBD1 matching 8 bases. The J segment lost 1 base and the V segment lost 4 bases, leaving 6 bases of the junction unmatched. This CDR3 has 16 residues.

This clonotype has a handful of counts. The CDR3 sequence is CASSLDTGGSGNIQYF. The CDR3 region has the DNA TGCGCCAGCAGCTTAGATACAGGGGGCTCGGGAAACATTCAGTACTTC. The rearrangement links TRBV5-1 to TRBJ2-4; 9 positions agree with TRBD1. The CDR3 contains 16 residues. CDR1 is SGHRS and CDR2 is YFSETQ in the germline V gene. V shed 2 bases, J shed 6 bases, and the junction held 9 bases outside the gene matches.

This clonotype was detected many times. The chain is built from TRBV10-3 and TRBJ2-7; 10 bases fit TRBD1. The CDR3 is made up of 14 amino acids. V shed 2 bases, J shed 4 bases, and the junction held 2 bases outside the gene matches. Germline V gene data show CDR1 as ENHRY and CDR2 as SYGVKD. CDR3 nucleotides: TGTGCCATCAGTGAGGGGACAGGGGTGTACGAGCAGTACTTC. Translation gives CAISEGTGVYEQYF.

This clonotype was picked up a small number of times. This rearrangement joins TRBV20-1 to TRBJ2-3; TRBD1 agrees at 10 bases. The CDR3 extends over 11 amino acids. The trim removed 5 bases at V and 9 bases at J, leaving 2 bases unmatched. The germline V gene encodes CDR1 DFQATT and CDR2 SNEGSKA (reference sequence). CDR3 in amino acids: CSAGTGVTQYF. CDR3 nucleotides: TGCAGTGCTGGGACAGGGGTGACGCAGTATTTT.

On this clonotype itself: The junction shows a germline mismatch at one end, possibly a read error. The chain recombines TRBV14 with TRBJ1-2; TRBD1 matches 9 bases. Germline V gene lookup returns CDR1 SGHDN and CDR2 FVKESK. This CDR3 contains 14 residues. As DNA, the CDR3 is TGTACCAGCAGTCACGGACAGGGGTTTCGTGGCTACACCTTC. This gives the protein CTSSHGQGFRGYTF.

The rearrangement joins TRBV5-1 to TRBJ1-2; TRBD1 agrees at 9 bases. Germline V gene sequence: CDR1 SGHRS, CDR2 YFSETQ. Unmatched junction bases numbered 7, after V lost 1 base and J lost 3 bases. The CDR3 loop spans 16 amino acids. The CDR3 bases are TGCGCCAGCAGCTTGACAGGGGGCGCGTCGGACTATGGCTACACCTTC. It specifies CASSLTGGASDYGYTF.

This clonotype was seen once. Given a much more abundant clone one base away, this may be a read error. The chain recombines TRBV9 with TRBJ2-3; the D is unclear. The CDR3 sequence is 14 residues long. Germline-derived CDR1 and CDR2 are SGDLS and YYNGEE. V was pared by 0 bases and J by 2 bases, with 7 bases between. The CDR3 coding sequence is TGTGCCAGCAGCGTAGGGGCCCTCACAGATACGCAGTATTTT. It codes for CASSVGALTDTQYF.

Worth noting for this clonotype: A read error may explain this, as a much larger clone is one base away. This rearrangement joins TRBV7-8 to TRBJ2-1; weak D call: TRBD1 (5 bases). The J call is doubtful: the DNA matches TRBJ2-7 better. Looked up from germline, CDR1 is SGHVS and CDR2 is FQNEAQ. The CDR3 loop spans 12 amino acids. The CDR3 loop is CASSSQGNEQYF. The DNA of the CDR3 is TGTGCCAGCAGCTCCCAGGGCAATGAGCAGTACTTC.

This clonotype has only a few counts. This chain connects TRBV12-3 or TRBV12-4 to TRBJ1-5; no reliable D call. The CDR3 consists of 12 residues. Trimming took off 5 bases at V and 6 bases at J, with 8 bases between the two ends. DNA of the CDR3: TGTGCCAGCAGTCTTGACGCTCAGCCCCAGCATTTT. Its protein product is CASSLDAQPQHF.

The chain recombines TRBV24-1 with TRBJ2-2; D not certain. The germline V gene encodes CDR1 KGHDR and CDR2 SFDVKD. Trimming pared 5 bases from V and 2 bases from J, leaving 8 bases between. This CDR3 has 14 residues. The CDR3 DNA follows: TGTGCCACCAGTGGTCCTGCTAACACCGGGGAGCTGTTTTTT. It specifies CATSGPANTGELFF.

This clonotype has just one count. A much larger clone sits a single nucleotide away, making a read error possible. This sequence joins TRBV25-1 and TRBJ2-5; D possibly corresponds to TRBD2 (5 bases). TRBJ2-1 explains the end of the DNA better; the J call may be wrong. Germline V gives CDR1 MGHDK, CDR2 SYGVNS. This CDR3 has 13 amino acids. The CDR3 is CASSEDGEETQFF. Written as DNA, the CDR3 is TGTGCCAGCAGTGAAGACGGGGAAGAGACCCAGTTCTTC.

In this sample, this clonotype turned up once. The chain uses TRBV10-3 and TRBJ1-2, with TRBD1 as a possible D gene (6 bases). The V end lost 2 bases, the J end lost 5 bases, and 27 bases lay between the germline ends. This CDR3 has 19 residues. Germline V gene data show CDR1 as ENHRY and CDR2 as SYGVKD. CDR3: CAISEPSKAGAGEPYGYTF. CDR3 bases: TGTGCCATCAGTGAGCCCTCTAAGGCAGGGGCGGGAGAGCCGTATGGCTACACCTTC.

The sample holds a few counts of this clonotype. The CDR3 DNA sequence: TGTGCCAGCAGCCCCCGGTCTCATGGCTACACCTTC. Protein sequence: CASSPRSHGYTF. The chain joins TRBV7-2 to TRBJ1-2; D gene unclear. There are 12 residues in the CDR3. Germline V gene data show CDR1 as SGHTA and CDR2 as FQGNSA. Trimming took off 5 bases at V and 6 bases at J, with 10 bases between the two ends.

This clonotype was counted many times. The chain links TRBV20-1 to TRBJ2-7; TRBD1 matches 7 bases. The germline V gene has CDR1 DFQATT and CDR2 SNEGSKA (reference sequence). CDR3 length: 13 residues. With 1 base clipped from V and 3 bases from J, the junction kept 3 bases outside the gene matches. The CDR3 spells CSARGRDSYEQYF. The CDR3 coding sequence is TGCAGTGCTAGAGGCCGGGACAGCTACGAGCAGTACTTC.

The DNA of the CDR3 is TGCGCCAGCAGCTTGGGGACAGGGGGCGAGGATACGCAGTATTTT. This translates into CASSLGTGGEDTQYF. J is TRBJ2-3 and V is TRBV5-1, with 11 bases identical to TRBD1. The CDR3 spans 15 residues. The V gene end was trimmed by 0 bases and the J gene end by 6 bases; junction bases not matched to a gene: 3. Germline loops: CDR1 SGHRS, CDR2 YFSETQ.

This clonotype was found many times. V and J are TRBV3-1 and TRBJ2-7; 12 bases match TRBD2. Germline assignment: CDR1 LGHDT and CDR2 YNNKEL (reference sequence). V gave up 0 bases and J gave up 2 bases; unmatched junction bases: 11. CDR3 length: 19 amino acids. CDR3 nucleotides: TGTGCCAGCAGCCAAGAAACTAGCGGGGGGCTACACCGAACCTACGAGCAGTACTTC. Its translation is CASSQETSGGLHRTYEQYF.

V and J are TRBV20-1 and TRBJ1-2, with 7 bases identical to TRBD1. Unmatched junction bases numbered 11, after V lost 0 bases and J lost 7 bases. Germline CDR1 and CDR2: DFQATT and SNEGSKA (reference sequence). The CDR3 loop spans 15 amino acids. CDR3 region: CSARDYQGGQGGYTF. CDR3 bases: TGCAGTGCTAGAGATTACCAAGGGGGCCAGGGTGGCTACACCTTC.

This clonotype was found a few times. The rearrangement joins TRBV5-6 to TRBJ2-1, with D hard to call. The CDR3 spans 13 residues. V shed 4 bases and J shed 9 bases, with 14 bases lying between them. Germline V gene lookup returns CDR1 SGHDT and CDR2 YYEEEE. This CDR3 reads CASSRTRVGEQFF. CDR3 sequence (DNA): TGTGCCAGCAGCCGAACAAGAGTCGGTGAGCAGTTCTTC.